The 27 T cell receptor beta chains presented below share a single source sample, sequenced in a study of early T cells in non-severe SARS-CoV-2 infection. TCRdb reanalysed the 5' RACE reads using MiXCR and keeps one entry per CDR3 protein. The table lists approximately 27,000 distinct CDR3 sequences, roughly 5% of them singletons. The specimen sequenced was whole blood. These receptor sequences come from an adult who was a healthcare worker with PCR-confirmed SARS-CoV-2 infection or an uninfected control (not recorded which).

The table lists this clonotype with a few counts. DNA for the CDR3: TGTGCCAGCAGTGACTACGAGCAGTACTTC. Protein sequence: CASSDYEQYF. The chain couples TRBV2 to TRBJ2-7; D is unresolved. The CDR3 runs 10 residues. Per the germline V gene, CDR1 is SNHLY and CDR2 is FYNNEI. Trimming left V 3 bases short and J 3 bases short, with 0 bases between.

This clonotype came up many times. The genes are TRBV28 and TRBJ1-5, with D possibly matching TRBD1 (6 bases). V was clipped by 1 base and J by 5 bases, with 9 bases between them. Germline CDR1 MDHEN, CDR2 SYDVKM. The CDR3 has 14 residues. In nucleotides, the CDR3 is TGTGCCAGCAGTTTATTGTCAGGGGATCAGCCCCAGCATTTT. As protein: CASSLLSGDQPQHF. The full variable domain, with the rest looked up from reference TRBV28 and TRBJ1-5, is DVKVTQSSRYLVKRTGEKVFLECVQDMDHENMFWYRQDPGLGLRLIYFSYDVKMKEKGDIPEGYSVSREKKERFSLILESASTNQTSMYLCASSLLSGDQPQHFGDGTRLSIL.

This clonotype was detected ten times or more. The chain combines TRBV5-1 with TRBJ2-5; unclear D gene. V was cut by 4 bases and J by 0 bases, with 7 bases left in between. CDR1 SGHRS and CDR2 YFSETQ come from the germline V gene. The CDR3 has 13 amino acids. The CDR3 coding sequence is TGCGCCAGCAGCCAACCGTACCAAGAGACCCAGTACTTC. As protein: CASSQPYQETQYF.

This clonotype was detected only a few times. This chain links TRBV7-9 with TRBJ2-5, with D unclear. The germline gives CDR1 SEHNR, CDR2 FQNEAQ (reference sequence). The CDR3 runs to 14 residues. The V end was cut by 6 bases, the J end by 1 base, with 12 bases between. CDR3 residues: CASSTESIQETQYF. The CDR3 DNA sequence: TGTGCCAGCAGTACGGAGAGCATCCAAGAGACCCAGTACTTC.

The sample holds many counts of this clonotype. The chain is built from TRBV3-1 and TRBJ2-7; D gene ambiguous. The CDR3 extends over 13 amino acids. With 4 bases removed from V and 3 bases from J, the gap between germline ends came to 10 bases. Germline V gene sequence: CDR1 LGHDT, CDR2 YNNKEL (reference sequence). For the CDR3, the DNA is TGTGCCAGCAGCCGTGACGGCTACTACGAGCAGTACTTC. Translating gives CASSRDGYYEQYF.

This clonotype was detected ten times or more. The rearrangement uses TRBV6-6 and TRBJ1-3; D is ambiguous. Per germline, CDR1 MNHNY and CDR2 SVGAGI (reference sequence). V lost 10 bases to trimming and J lost 0 bases, with 13 bases between them. The CDR3 sequence is 14 residues long. The CDR3, as DNA: TGTGCCACCAAGGACCTCCACTCTGGAAACACCATATATTTT. Its translation is CATKDLHSGNTIYF.

This clonotype was detected ten times or more. The chain joins TRBV12-3 or TRBV12-4 to TRBJ2-7; TRBD1 aligns across 7 bases. V lost 7 bases and J lost 0; bases outside the gene matches: 9. The CDR3 is 15 residues long. CDR3 sequence (DNA): TGTGCCAGCACTCCTCCCGGGACAGTCTCCTACGAGCAGTACTTC. It encodes CASTPPGTVSYEQYF.

This rearrangement joins TRBV18 to TRBJ2-2, with 8 nucleotides matching TRBD1. Trimming cost V 0 bases and J 2 bases; bases outside gene matches: 2. The CDR3 contains 16 residues. Looked up from germline, CDR1 is KGHSH and CDR2 is LQKENI. The CDR3 is CASSPPGQGNTGELFF. The CDR3 DNA sequence: TGTGCCAGCTCACCACCTGGACAGGGAAACACCGGGGAGCTGTTTTTT.

The genes are TRBV18 and TRBJ1-4; D is undetermined. V was shortened by 3 bases and J by 3 bases, with 8 bases between the two germline ends. The CDR3 sequence is 14 residues long. Germline V gene sequence: CDR1 KGHSH, CDR2 LQKENI. CDR3 nucleotide sequence: TGTGCCAGCTCACCTCGACGGGCTAATGAAAAACTGTTTTTT. Protein product: CASSPRRANEKLFF.

V is TRBV9 and J is TRBJ2-7, with TRBD2 matching 7 bases. The CDR3 runs 14 residues. The trim removed 4 bases at V and 4 bases at J, leaving 8 bases unmatched. Germline CDR1 and CDR2: SGDLS and YYNGEE. CDR3 bases: TGTGCCAGCAGCCGCCGGGACTATCATTACGAGCAGTACTTC. Protein product: CASSRRDYHYEQYF.

This clonotype was seen at least ten times. The rearrangement links TRBV7-6 to TRBJ2-7; D is unresolved. Germline CDR1 SGHVS, CDR2 FNYEAQ. Trimming took off 3 bases at V and 0 bases at J, with 6 bases between the two ends. The CDR3 is 13 residues long. Here the CDR3 reads CASSFSYSYEQYF. In nucleotides, the CDR3 is TGTGCCAGCAGCTTCTCCTACTCCTACGAGCAGTACTTC.

The sample holds many counts of this clonotype. This chain links TRBV7-2 with TRBJ2-3, with a tentative D call TRBD2 (5 bases). The length of the CDR3 is 14 residues. V dropped 6 bases and J dropped 3 bases, with 13 bases sitting between them. Germline CDR1 reads SGHTA; CDR2 reads FQGNSA. This CDR3 is CASSSWRRTDTQYF. CDR3 sequence (DNA): TGTGCCAGCAGTTCGTGGCGGAGGACAGATACGCAGTATTTT.

The chain links TRBV3-1 to TRBJ2-2; D gene unclear. Germline V gene data show CDR1 as LGHDT and CDR2 as YNNKEL (reference sequence). The CDR3 covers 11 residues. Between the trimmed V and J ends, which lost 4 bases and 6 bases, there was a span of 3 bases. The CDR3 DNA reads TGTGCCAGCAGCCTCTCCGGGGAGCTGTTTTTT. This encodes CASSLSGELFF.

This clonotype has at least ten counts. V is TRBV27 and J is TRBJ2-7; D gene uncertain. The ends were cut back, 5 bases at V and 6 bases at J, with 14 bases in the middle. Germline CDR1 is MNHEY and CDR2 is SMNVEV (reference sequence). The CDR3 runs to 13 residues. CDR3 residues: CASSPRKGSEQYF. The CDR3 DNA reads as TGTGCCAGCAGTCCCCGAAAGGGATCCGAGCAGTACTTC.

The rearrangement joins TRBV16 to TRBJ2-7, with 7 positions matching TRBD1. This CDR3 contains 15 residues. In germline, CDR1 is KGHSY, CDR2 FQNENV. After removal of 3 bases from V and 4 bases from J, the junction contained 9 bases not matched to a gene. The CDR3 DNA sequence: TGTGCCAGCAGCCATAGGCAGGGGGTCTCTTACGAGCAGTACTTC. It yields the protein CASSHRQGVSYEQYF.

This clonotype showed up many times. The rearrangement joins TRBV6-1 to TRBJ2-2; D uncertain. V was pared by 8 bases and J by 6 bases, with 10 bases between. This CDR3 spans 12 amino acids. Germline V gives CDR1 MNHNS, CDR2 SASEGT. CDR3 residues: CASRKKAGELFF. The CDR3 DNA is TGTGCCAGCCGAAAGAAGGCCGGGGAGCTGTTTTTT.

This clonotype was counted many times. The rearrangement joins TRBV3-1 to TRBJ2-6, with TRBD1 as a possible D gene (6 bases). The V gene lost 4 bases and the J gene lost 2 bases, with 9 bases spanning the gap. The CDR3 covers 15 residues. From germline, CDR1 is LGHDT and CDR2 YNNKEL (reference sequence). CDR3 bases: TGTGCCAGCAGCCCACAGGGAACTGGGGCCAACGTCCTGACTTTC. Translated: CASSPQGTGANVLTF.

The sample holds many counts of this clonotype. The chain combines TRBV5-1 with TRBJ1-1; the D is unclear. Germline CDR1 SGHRS, CDR2 YFSETQ. The CDR3 runs 15 residues. Deletions cut 3 bases from V and 1 base from J, with 13 bases between. CDR3 amino acids: CASSSPSGGNTEAFF. In DNA form, the CDR3 reads TGCGCCAGCAGCTCGCCTAGTGGAGGGAACACTGAAGCTTTCTTT.

At least ten counts were recorded for this clonotype. The rearrangement joins TRBV4-1 to TRBJ2-6; D uncertain. The CDR3 length is 17 residues. Germline V gives CDR1 MGHRA, CDR2 YSYEKL. Between the trimmed V and J ends, which lost 0 bases and 0 bases, there was a span of 9 bases. In nucleotides, the CDR3 is TGCGCCAGCAGCCAAGATCGGCGGTCCTCTGGGGCCAACGTCCTGACTTTC. It translates to CASSQDRRSSGANVLTF.

This clonotype came up many times. The rearrangement joins TRBV28 to TRBJ1-2; D remains unclear. Germline assignment: CDR1 MDHEN and CDR2 SYDVKM. Deletions cut 2 bases from V and 3 bases from J, with 7 bases between. The CDR3 covers 13 residues. This chain's CDR3 is CASSLMGYYGYTF. As DNA, the CDR3 is TGTGCCAGCAGTTTAATGGGGTACTATGGCTACACCTTC.

This clonotype was detected many times. The chain combines TRBV11-2 with TRBJ2-1; the match to TRBD1 covers 10 bases. This CDR3 is built from 15 residues. J lost 9 bases, V lost 5 bases, and 10 bases had no gene match. The germline CDR1 and CDR2 sequences are SGHAT and FQNNGV. The CDR3 nucleotides read TGTGCCAGCAGCCTCGACAGGGGGCGGATGGGTGAGCAGTTCTTC. The encoded protein is CASSLDRGRMGEQFF.

This clonotype has ten or more counts. The chain recombines TRBV9 with TRBJ1-6; TRBD1 might be the D (6 bases). This CDR3 has 14 amino acids. The V gene lost 0 bases and the J gene lost 10 bases, with 11 bases spanning the gap. Germline CDR1 and CDR2: SGDLS and YYNGEE. Here the CDR3 DNA reads TGTGCCAGCAGCGTAGCCAGGGGAGGCTCACCCCTCCACTTT. Translating gives CASSVARGGSPLHF.

This clonotype has ten or more counts. This sequence joins TRBV29-1 and TRBJ2-2; the D gene is possibly TRBD1 (5 bases). This CDR3 contains 14 residues. Germline assignment: CDR1 SQVTM and CDR2 ANQGSEA. Trimming left V 4 bases short and J 3 bases short, with 12 bases between. CDR3: CSVVGRVDTGELFF. As DNA, the CDR3 is TGCAGCGTTGTGGGCAGGGTCGACACCGGGGAGCTGTTTTTT.

There are many counts of this clonotype. The rearrangement links TRBV5-8 to TRBJ2-1; a weak D match, TRBD1 (6 bases). In germline, CDR1 is SGHTS, CDR2 YDEGEE. This CDR3 region has 17 residues. Trimming took off 5 bases at V and 0 bases at J, with 18 bases between the two ends. The CDR3 DNA reads as TGTGCCAGCAGATTCACAGGGAGAGGAAGCTCCTACAATGAGCAGTTCTTC. Translating it yields CASRFTGRGSSYNEQFF.

This clonotype was counted many times. The J gene is TRBJ2-1, the V gene TRBV12-3 or TRBV12-4; 7 bases map to TRBD2. With V trimmed by 4 bases and J by 8 bases, 8 bases remained unmatched. This CDR3 comprises 14 residues. The CDR3 here is CASSYGRGGYEQFF. CDR3 coding DNA: TGTGCCAGCAGTTACGGTAGGGGAGGGTATGAGCAGTTCTTC.

At least ten counts were recorded for this clonotype. V is TRBV29-1 and J is TRBJ2-1; D is perhaps TRBD1 (6 bases). The CDR3 runs 16 residues. V lost 4 bases, J lost 7 bases, and 23 bases lay in between. Looked up from germline, CDR1 is SQVTM and CDR2 is ANQGSEA. This CDR3 reads CSVVGQARQEENEQFF. The CDR3 nucleotides are TGCAGCGTTGTCGGGCAGGCGCGACAGGAGGAGAATGAGCAGTTCTTC.

Ten or more counts support this clonotype. V usage is TRBV12-3 or TRBV12-4 and J usage is TRBJ2-7; 9 bases agree with TRBD1. J was trimmed by 3 bases and V by 7 bases; bases with no gene match: 10. This CDR3 region has 15 residues. CDR3 nucleotides: TGTGCCAGCACCCTATCCGACAGGGGGTTCTACGAGCAGTACTTC. This gives the protein CASTLSDRGFYEQYF.